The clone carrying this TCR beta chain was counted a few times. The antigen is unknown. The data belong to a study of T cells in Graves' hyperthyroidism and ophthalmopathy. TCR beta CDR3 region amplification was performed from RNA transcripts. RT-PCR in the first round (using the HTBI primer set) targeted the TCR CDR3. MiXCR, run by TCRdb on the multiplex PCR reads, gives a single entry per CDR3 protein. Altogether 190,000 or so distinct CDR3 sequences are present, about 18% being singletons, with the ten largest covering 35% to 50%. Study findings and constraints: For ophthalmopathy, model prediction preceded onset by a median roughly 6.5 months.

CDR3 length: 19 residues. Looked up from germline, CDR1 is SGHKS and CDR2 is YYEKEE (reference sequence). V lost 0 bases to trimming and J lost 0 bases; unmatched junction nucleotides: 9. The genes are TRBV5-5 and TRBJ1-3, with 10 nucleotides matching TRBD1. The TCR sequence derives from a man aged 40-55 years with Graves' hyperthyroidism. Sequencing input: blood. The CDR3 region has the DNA TGTGCCAGCAGCTTGGATGAAGGGACAGGGGCTCTCTCTGGAAACACCATATATTTT. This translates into CASSLDEGTGALSGNTIYF. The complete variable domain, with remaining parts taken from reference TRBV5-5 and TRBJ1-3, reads DAGVTQSPTHLIKTRGQQVTLRCSPISGHKSVSWYQQVLGQGPQFIFQYYEKEERGRGNFPDRFSARQFPNYSSELNVNALLLGDSALYLCASSLDEGTGALSGNTIYFGEGSWLTVV.